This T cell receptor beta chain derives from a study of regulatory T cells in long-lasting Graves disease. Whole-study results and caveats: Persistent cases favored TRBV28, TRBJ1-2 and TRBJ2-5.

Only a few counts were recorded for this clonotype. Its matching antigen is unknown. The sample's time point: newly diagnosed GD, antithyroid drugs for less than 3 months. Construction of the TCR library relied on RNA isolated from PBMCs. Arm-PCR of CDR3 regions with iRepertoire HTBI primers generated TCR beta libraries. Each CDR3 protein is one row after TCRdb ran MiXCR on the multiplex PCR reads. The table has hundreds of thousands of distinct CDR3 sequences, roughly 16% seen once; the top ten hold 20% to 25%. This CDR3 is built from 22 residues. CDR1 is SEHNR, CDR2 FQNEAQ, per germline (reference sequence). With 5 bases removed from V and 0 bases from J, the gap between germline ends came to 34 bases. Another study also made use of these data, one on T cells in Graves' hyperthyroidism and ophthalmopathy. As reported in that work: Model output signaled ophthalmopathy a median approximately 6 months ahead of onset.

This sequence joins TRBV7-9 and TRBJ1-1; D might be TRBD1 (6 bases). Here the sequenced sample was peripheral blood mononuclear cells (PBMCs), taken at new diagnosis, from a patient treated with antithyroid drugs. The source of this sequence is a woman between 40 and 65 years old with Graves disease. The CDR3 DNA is TGTGCCAGCAGCGCACGCCTAGGGGGTCCGAAGGACCGTGGGACCTTGAACACTGAAGCTTTCTTT. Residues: CASSARLGGPKDRGTLNTEAFF.